One sample yielded the 14 T cell receptor beta chains listed below, sequenced in a study of T cell changes during pregnancy in multiple sclerosis. The repertoire was sequenced with immunoSEQ multiplex PCR; TCRdb's copy has only in-frame clones and lacks some. The sample comprises tens of thousands of clones, around four fifths of which are singletons, and 0.6% to 0.8% rests with the top ten. The material sequenced was CD4+ T cells from peripheral blood mononuclear cells, taken before pregnancy. These receptors were obtained from a female donor with multiple sclerosis, enrolled in a pregnancy study.

V and J are TRBV14 and TRBJ2-5; TRBD1 aligns across 8 bases. CDR3 length: 17 amino acids. The V gene end was trimmed by 1 base and the J gene end by 5 bases; junction bases not matched to a gene: 12. CDR1 is SGHDN, CDR2 FVKESK, per germline. CDR3 sequence (DNA): TGTGCCAGCAGCCAAGTGGAGACAGGGGTCCCCCGGGAGACCCAGTACTTC. It yields the protein CASSQVETGVPRETQYF.

V gene TRBV6-5 combines with J gene TRBJ1-6; 7 nucleotides line up with TRBD1. Losses at the gene ends were 2 bases for V and 10 bases for J; bases not matched to a gene: 5. The CDR3 runs 14 residues. Per the germline V gene, CDR1 is MNHEY and CDR2 is SVGAGI. CDR3 DNA sequence: TGTGCCAGCAGTTACGACAGGGTCAACTCACCCCTCCACTTT. Its translation: CASSYDRVNSPLHF.

J is TRBJ2-5 and V is TRBV5-1; 11 bases are shared with TRBD1. The CDR3 is 17 amino acids. Trimming removed 4 bases from V and 7 bases from J; junction bases left unmatched: 15. Germline CDR1 and CDR2: SGHRS and YFSETQ. The chain's CDR3 is CASSPSKLRDRGRTQYF. CDR3 bases: TGCGCCAGCAGCCCTTCCAAACTCCGGGACAGGGGGAGGACCCAGTACTTC. Drawing the rest from reference TRBV5-1 and TRBJ2-5, the complete variable domain is KAGVTQTPRYLIKTRGQQVTLSCSPISGHRSVSWYQQTPGQGLQFLFEYFSETQRNKGNFPGRFSGRQFSNSRSEMNVSTLELGDSALYLCASSPSKLRDRGRTQYFGPGTRLLVL.

V and J are TRBV7-2 and TRBJ2-3, with TRBD1 as a possible D gene (6 bases). The CDR3 extends over 17 amino acids. CDR1 SGHTA and CDR2 FQGNSA come from the germline V gene. With 4 bases removed from V and 2 bases from J, the gap between germline ends came to 19 bases. CDR3 amino acids: CASSSRQGRGFTDTQYF. For the CDR3, the DNA is TGTGCCAGCAGCTCCCGTCAGGGGAGAGGCTTCACAGATACGCAGTATTTT.

The chain uses TRBV9 and TRBJ2-1, with D tentatively TRBD2 (5 bases). The germline V and J ends were trimmed by 4 bases and 11 bases, with 16 bases remaining between them. The CDR3 spans 13 residues. Germline CDR1 and CDR2: SGDLS and YYNGEE. The DNA of the CDR3 is TGTGCCAGCAGCCTCAGTGGACTGCCCAAGCAGTTCTTC. Translation: CASSLSGLPKQFF.

The chain links TRBV6-5 to TRBJ1-1, with 7 bases aligning to TRBD1. Germline CDR1 reads MNHEY; CDR2 reads SVGAGI. J lost 6 bases, V lost 0 bases, and 7 bases had no gene match. This CDR3 is built from 15 residues. This CDR3 reads CASSYSFTGVSEAFF. The DNA for the CDR3 is TGTGCCAGCAGTTACTCGTTCACAGGGGTCTCTGAAGCTTTCTTT.

The chain combines TRBV6-4 with TRBJ2-3, with D uncertain. The CDR3 is 15 residues long. Trimming left V 6 bases short and J 2 bases short, with 15 bases between. CDR1 and CDR2 (germline): MRHNA, SNTAGT. The CDR3 DNA is TGTGCCAGCAGATATACCGGGTTATCCACAGATACGCAGTATTTT. Translating it yields CASRYTGLSTDTQYF.

CDR3 sequence (DNA): TGTGCCAGCAGCTTAGGACAGGGGGGGATGAACACTGAAGCTTTCTTT. This encodes CASSLGQGGMNTEAFF. The chain couples TRBV7-6 to TRBJ1-1; 9 bases match TRBD1. V lost 1 base and J lost 0; bases outside the gene matches: 3. The CDR3 loop spans 16 amino acids. From germline, CDR1 is SGHVS and CDR2 FNYEAQ.

This clone was detected once. The chain couples TRBV18 to TRBJ1-3; no reliable D call. CDR1 is KGHSH and CDR2 is LQKENI in the germline V gene. The CDR3 length is 14 residues. V lost 6 bases and J lost 0, with 9 bases in between. The CDR3 sequence is CASSSGSSGNTIYF. DNA for the CDR3: TGTGCCAGCTCTTCGGGGAGCTCTGGAAACACCATATATTTT.

The chain recombines TRBV7-8 with TRBJ1-2; D gene ambiguous. V shed 0 bases and J shed 1 base, with 6 bases lying between them. Germline loops: CDR1 SGHVS, CDR2 FQNEAQ. The CDR3 contains 14 residues. CDR3 sequence: CASSLAEFNYGYTF. In DNA, the CDR3 is TGTGCCAGCAGCTTAGCAGAGTTTAACTATGGCTACACCTTC.

The chain employs TRBV4-2 and TRBJ2-1; TRBD2 matches at 10 bases. CDR3 length: 15 residues. Germline-derived CDR1 and CDR2 are LGHNA and YNFKEQ. V lost 5 bases, J lost 10 bases, and 11 bases stayed unmatched. The chain's CDR3 is CASSTSGGAVGEQFF. The CDR3 region has the DNA TGTGCCAGCAGCACCAGCGGGGGGGCCGTCGGAGAGCAGTTCTTC.

The J gene is TRBJ2-5, the V gene TRBV2, with unresolved D. The better agreement between TRBJ2-7 and the DNA end casts doubt on the J call. The CDR3 sequence is 13 residues long. Per the germline V gene, CDR1 is SNHLY and CDR2 is FYNNEI. CDR3 nucleotide sequence: TGTGCCAGCAGTGAGGAAATTGACTACGAGCAGTACTTC. This gives the protein CASSEEIDYEQYF.

This clone was seen a few times. The J gene is TRBJ2-7, the V gene TRBV19, with 7 bases aligning to TRBD2. This CDR3 spans 14 amino acids. V shed 6 bases and J 2 bases; nucleotides not matched to a gene: 7. CDR1 is LNHDA and CDR2 is SQIVND in the germline V gene (reference sequence). CDR3 protein: CASSEGGKTYEQYF. CDR3 bases: TGTGCCAGTAGCGAGGGAGGGAAAACCTACGAGCAGTACTTC.

The rearrangement links TRBV11-2 to TRBJ1-2; TRBD1 is a possible D gene (6 bases). CDR1 is SGHAT, CDR2 FQNNGV, per germline. The CDR3 contains 14 residues. V was shortened by 5 bases and J by 7 bases, with 17 bases between the two germline ends. In nucleotides, the CDR3 is TGTGCCAGCAGCGTAGGGGGGGGCCAAGGTGGCTACACCTTC. Protein: CASSVGGGQGGYTF.